This T cell receptor (beta chain) is drawn from a study of human T cells and chemical hapten exposure. Study results and limitations: Against controls, expanded TCRs gave rise to significantly more large CDR3 similarity clusters.

This CDR3 has 13 residues. V was pared by 5 bases and J by 6 bases, with 10 bases between. Germline V lookup: CDR1 KGHDR, CDR2 SFDVKD. As regards this clonotype: Its specificity is not known.

Stated time point: pre-sensitization, week 0. Treatment defined: therapeutic diphenylcyclopropenone sensitization with weekly scalp DPC. Blood collection took place prior to placing each patch test. Individual cDNA molecules (in the library) carried attached unique molecular identifiers. TCRdb analysed the RACE reads with MiXCR anew, one entry per CDR3 protein. Counted here are some 110,000 distinct CDR3 sequences, about 12% occurring once; the ten biggest clones make up 1.5% to 2%. This TCR was recovered from a woman aged 45-60 years with alopecia areata. Some clones in this sample may be carry-over from other donors' samples. The gene calls are TRBV24-1 and TRBJ1-5; D is ambiguous. The sequencing used whole blood, collected in connection with sensitization to the hapten diphenylcyclopropenone (DPC). The CDR3 coding sequence is TGTGCCACCAGTGCCCTAGAGGGTCAGCCCCAGCATTTT. Translating it yields CATSALEGQPQHF.